Listed here is a single T cell receptor (beta chain). Original methodology: From reference gene primer amplification, estimates of nucleated cell counts were derived. Libraries were prepared by immunoSEQ multiplex PCR; TCRdb keeps only in-frame clonotypes and omits some of them. V and J calls and clone size come straight from that table; D and trimming were deduced from the DNA. This table holds 91,000 or so clones, roughly four fifths found once. The data stem from a study of blood T cell repertoires in COVID-19. Material for sequencing was peripheral blood. This receptor was identified in a man aged 45-65 years with active or convalescent COVID-19.

CDR3 in DNA: TGTGCCAGTAGTATCGGACAGGGGGCGGGTTCACCCCTCCACTTT. Translation: CASSIGQGAGSPLHF. The genes are TRBV19 and TRBJ1-6, with 11 bases identical to TRBD1. Trimming removed 3 bases from V and 9 bases from J; junction bases left unmatched: 4. Germline CDR1 and CDR2: LNHDA and SQIVND (reference sequence). This CDR3 comprises 15 residues. The complete variable domain, with remaining parts taken from reference TRBV19 and TRBJ1-6, reads DGGITQSPKYLFRKEGQNVTLSCEQNLNHDAMYWYRQDPGQGLRLIYYSQIVNDFQKGDIAEGYSVSREKKESFPLTVTSAQKNPTAFYLCASSIGQGAGSPLHFGNGTRLTVT.